This T cell receptor (beta chain) was sequenced during a study of blood T cell repertoires in COVID-19. Study in general: Samples taken during acute and convalescent COVID-19 were collected in the United States, Italy and Spain.

Authors' methods: Using reference gene primer amplification, nucleated cell counts were estimated. TCRdb keeps only in-frame clones here, not all; method: immunoSEQ multiplex PCR. V and J calls and clone size follow that table, whereas D and trimming were derived from the DNA. The profile covers about 210,000 clones, with roughly four fifths appearing a single time and approximately 12% taken by the ten largest. V lost 5 bases, J lost 1 base, and 11 bases lay in between. Germline CDR1 SGHTA, CDR2 FQGNSA. CDR3 size: 14 residues. V is TRBV7-2 and J is TRBJ2-5; perhaps TRBD2 as D (6 bases). The clonotype was recovered from a woman in her thirties or forties with acute or convalescent COVID-19. Sample: peripheral blood. CDR3 in amino acids: CASSLRGVQETQYF. The CDR3 DNA sequence: TGTGCCAGCAGCCTCCGCGGGGTCCAAGAGACCCAGTACTTC.